A selection of T cell receptor beta chains follows, all from one sample in a study of vaccination and CD4 T cells after COVID-19. TCRdb recomputed calls from the PCR reads with MiXCR, one row per CDR3 protein. This repertoire shows several thousand distinct CDR3 sequences, about 24% found once; its top ten account for 40% to 65%. These TCRs' antigens remain unknown. The input for sequencing was CD4+ T cells from blood, cultured in vitro, taken after SARS-CoV-2 vaccination. These receptors all come from a human donor who had recovered from COVID-19. Both conserved end residues are part of each CDR3. Fields, in order: clone size, D gene, CDR3 length, J gene, V gene, CDR3 protein, CDR3 DNA. The D gene is left open where the match is weak. Clone size, where shown, is once, few, many, or a class for clones that have expanded.

>.|.|12|TRBJ1-1|TRBV20-1
CSARTGRTEAFF
TGCAGTGCTAGAACAGGGAGAACTGAAGCTTTCTTT
>.|.|13|TRBJ2-4|TRBV4-2
CASSQGAKNIQYF
TGTGCCAGCAGCCAGGGAGCCAAAAACATTCAGTACTTC
>.|TRBD2|17|TRBJ2-1|TRBV28
CASTSGGFLSSYNEQFF
TGTGCCAGCACTAGCGGGGGTTTCCTTAGCTCCTACAATGAGCAGTTCTTC
>few|TRBD1|15|TRBJ1-2|TRBV7-2
CASSLASGGGFPYTF
TGTGCCAGCAGCTTAGCCTCAGGGGGAGGATTCCCCTACACCTTC
>few|.|11|TRBJ2-1|TRBV7-3
CASGPGDEQFF
TGTGCCAGCGGCCCCGGGGATGAGCAGTTCTTC
>.|.|13|TRBJ1-1|TRBV6-1
CASGKLENTEAFF
TGTGCCAGCGGAAAGTTGGAGAACACTGAAGCTTTCTTT
>medium-sized|.|13|TRBJ2-1|TRBV20-1
CSAIPAGLGEQFF
TGCAGTGCTATCCCTGCCGGACTTGGCGAGCAGTTCTTC
>.|TRBD1|16|TRBJ1-3|TRBV20-1
CSARDGQGGGGNTIYF
TGCAGTGCTAGAGACGGGCAAGGAGGGGGCGGAAACACCATATATTTT
>.|TRBD1|15|TRBJ2-1|TRBV6-1
CASSKGQGTYNEQFF
TGTGCCAGCAGTAAGGGACAGGGCACCTACAATGAGCAGTTCTTC
>many|.|14|TRBJ2-6|TRBV7-2
CASSLPTGANVLTF
TGTGCCAGCAGCTTACCAACTGGGGCCAACGTCCTGACTTTC
>.|TRBD1|12|TRBJ2-1|TRBV19
CASSDRVNEQFF
TGTGCCAGTAGCGACAGGGTCAATGAGCAGTTCTTC
>.|TRBD1|14|TRBJ1-2|TRBV18
CASSRQGVNYGYTF
TGTGCCAGCTCCCGTCAGGGGGTCAACTATGGCTACACCTTC
>.|.|16|TRBJ2-5|TRBV10-1
CASSEIPDGNQETQYF
TGCGCCAGCAGTGAGATCCCCGACGGGAACCAAGAGACCCAGTACTTC
>few|TRBD2|16|TRBJ2-3|TRBV7-9
CASSTERGVRTDTQYF
TGTGCCAGCAGCACCGAGCGGGGGGTCCGCACAGATACGCAGTATTTT
>few|.|13|TRBJ1-2|TRBV6-4
CASSIRGGAGYTF
TGTGCCAGCAGTATCAGGGGAGGGGCTGGCTACACCTTC
>.|.|15|TRBJ2-1|TRBV27
CASRRQRSLLNEQFF
TGTGCCAGCAGGCGTCAGAGGAGTCTGCTCAATGAGCAGTTCTTC
>.|.|17|TRBJ1-3|TRBV10-3
CASRLTGPLSSGNTIYF
TGTGCGTCGAGACTCACAGGGCCCCTATCCTCTGGAAACACCATATATTTT
>.|.|15|TRBJ2-1|TRBV12-3/TRBV12-4
CASSLSGSIYNEQFF
TGTGCCAGCAGTTTGAGCGGTTCAATCTACAATGAGCAGTTCTTC
>few|.|15|TRBJ2-5|TRBV29-1
CSVGPHLRPGETQYF
TGCAGCGTGGGCCCTCACCTGCGTCCGGGGGAGACCCAGTACTTC
>.|.|14|TRBJ1-2|TRBV5-1
CASSLDAGVGGYTF
TGCGCCAGCAGCTTGGATGCAGGGGTGGGAGGCTACACCTTC
>few|.|13|TRBJ1-1|TRBV15
CATSRGGDTEAFF
TGTGCCACCAGCAGAGGGGGGGACACTGAAGCTTTCTTT
>many|.|16|TRBJ2-7|TRBV6-1
CASWNSRNPGSNEQYF
TGTGCCAGCTGGAATAGCCGCAACCCCGGATCCAACGAGCAGTACTTC
>.|TRBD1|12|TRBJ1-2|TRBV6-1
CASVTGGYGYTF
TGTGCCAGCGTCACAGGGGGGTATGGCTACACCTTC